The 24 T cell receptor beta chains below come from one sample, sequenced in a study of Graves' ophthalmopathy and Graves' hyperthyroidism (dated by TCRdb to the late 2010s). Sequencing took place on an Illumina HiSeq 2000. For repertoire sequencing, the TCR beta CDR3 regions were amplified from RNA transcripts. The first round was an RT-PCR using HTBI primers with the Qiagen OneStep RT-PCR kit, and this first round was followed by a second-round multiplex PCR, then size selection and purification. TCRdb handled the public reads itself, with Q25 trimming in fastp and clone calling in MiXCR, and kept productive beta chains. Each CDR3 protein appears once, grouped with its most common genes and DNA. The sample table lists around 1.1 million distinct CDR3 sequences, less than 45% of them with a count of one. The ten largest account for roughly 11% of the sample. The sequencing input was peripheral blood or thyroid tissue (not recorded which). The source is an adult man with Graves' hyperthyroidism.

This clonotype appeared a few times. The V and J genes are TRBV4-1 and TRBJ2-5; no firm D call. The CDR3 totals 13 residues. The germline gives CDR1 MGHRA, CDR2 YSYEKL. The V and J ends lost 5 bases and 5 bases respectively, with 12 bases between them. CDR3 sequence (DNA): TGCGCCAGCAGCACCCGGTTATGGGAGACCCAGTACTTC. Translated: CASSTRLWETQYF.

This clonotype has a single count. The chain uses TRBV24-1 and TRBJ2-5; 8 positions agree with TRBD1. Germline CDR1 and CDR2: KGHDR and SFDVKD. V shed 3 bases and J 1 base; nucleotides not matched to a gene: 3. The CDR3 runs to 15 residues. The CDR3 DNA follows: TGTGCCACCAGTGATCCGGACAGGGCCCAAGAGACCCAGTACTTC. Its protein product is CATSDPDRAQETQYF.

In its sample, this clonotype was seen many times. The chain is built from TRBV7-8 and TRBJ1-6; TRBD1 agrees at 7 bases. The CDR3 extends over 14 amino acids. After removal of 5 bases from V and 10 bases from J, the junction contained 8 bases not matched to a gene. Germline V gives CDR1 SGHVS, CDR2 FQNEAQ. The chain's CDR3 is CASSPGQQGSPLHF. The CDR3 bases are TGTGCCAGCAGCCCGGGACAGCAAGGGTCACCCCTCCACTTT.

Regarding this clonotype: The CDR3 does not close with the conserved phenylalanine or tryptophan, likely indicating a read error. The chain carries TRBV2 and TRBJ2-7; 9 nucleotides agree with TRBD2. J lost 6 bases, V lost 8 bases, and 8 bases had no gene match. CDR1 SNHLY and CDR2 FYNNEI come from the germline V gene. This CDR3 has 13 amino acids. For the CDR3, the DNA is TGTGCCAGCCGAGCGGGAGGACTGAGCGAGCAGTACCTC. Its protein is CASRAGGLSEQYL.

V gene TRBV19 combines with J gene TRBJ2-2, with D unclear. The CDR3 consists of 13 residues. V lost 8 bases, J lost 0 bases, and 7 bases lay in between. CDR1 and CDR2 (germline): LNHDA, SQIVND (reference sequence). Here the CDR3 DNA reads TGTGCCAGTCACATTCCGAACACCGGGGAGCTGTTTTTT. It translates to CASHIPNTGELFF.

This clonotype turned up a few times. The chain couples TRBV6-5 to TRBJ2-5; D is possibly TRBD1 (5 bases). Trimming removed 5 bases at V and 0 bases at J, with 13 bases between. CDR3 length equals 15 residues. Germline assignment: CDR1 MNHEY and CDR2 SVGAGI. CDR3 nucleotides: TGTGCCAGCAGTCCCCTGGGGCCGTACCAAGAGACCCAGTACTTC. It codes for CASSPLGPYQETQYF.

This clonotype was found a few times. This chain links TRBV9 with TRBJ2-5, with unresolved D. Germline V gives CDR1 SGDLS, CDR2 YYNGEE. CDR3 length equals 14 residues. V lost 7 bases and J lost 1, with 14 bases in between. For the CDR3, the DNA is TGTGCCAGCTCCCGTGACGGCTTCCAAGAGACCCAGTACTTC. Its protein product is CASSRDGFQETQYF.

This clonotype was recorded a few times. The gene calls are TRBV4-3 and TRBJ1-5; D unclear. The V end lost 1 base, the J end lost 4 bases, and 14 bases lay between the germline ends. The CDR3 is 16 residues long. CDR1 and CDR2 from the germline V gene are LGHNA and YSLEER. The CDR3 here is CASSQGPPSSNQPQHF. In nucleotides, the CDR3 is TGCGCCAGCAGCCAAGGGCCCCCCAGTTCGAATCAGCCCCAGCATTTT.

The V call is TRBV11-2, the J call TRBJ2-5; 8 nucleotides align to TRBD2. Trimming at V came to 8 bases and at J to 1 base, leaving 12 bases not matched to a gene. This CDR3 is 16 amino acids long. The germline gives CDR1 SGHAT, CDR2 FQNNGV. The CDR3 DNA reads as TGTGCCAGCTCACCACTTGGCGGGGGGCCCCAAGAGACCCAGTACTTC. Translated: CASSPLGGGPQETQYF.

This sequence joins TRBV6-2 or TRBV6-3 and TRBJ1-5; weak D call: TRBD1 (5 bases). The CDR3 contains 16 residues. Germline assignment: CDR1 MNHEY and CDR2 SVGEGT. V lost 5 bases and J lost 3, with 17 bases in between. CDR3 in DNA: TGTGCCAGCAGTCACCTGGGGGGGAGCCCCAATCAGCCCCAGCATTTT. Amino acids: CASSHLGGSPNQPQHF.

This clonotype was seen more than once but under ten times. CDR3 DNA sequence: TGTGCCAGCAGCCCGGAGAAGGGGCACGAGCAGTACTTC. As protein: CASSPEKGHEQYF. The rearrangement links TRBV7-2 to TRBJ2-7; a weak D match, TRBD1 (5 bases). Germline loops: CDR1 SGHTA, CDR2 FQGNSA. The CDR3 is made up of 13 amino acids. Trimming cost V 5 bases and J 5 bases, with 13 bases left between them.

For this clonotype: Given the absence of the conserved phenylalanine or tryptophan at the CDR3 end, a read error is likely. Written as DNA, the CDR3 is TGTGCCAGCAGCCCGGGGCACAGGGGAGATTCACCCCTCCACATT. Its translation: CASSPGHRGDSPLHI. The chain joins TRBV25-1 to TRBJ1-6; 7 bases are a match to TRBD1. The germline gives CDR1 MGHDK, CDR2 SYGVNS. CDR3 size: 15 residues. V trimming: 6 bases; J trimming: 8 bases; junction bases outside the gene matches: 10.

This clonotype was recorded at least ten times. The V call is TRBV29-1, the J call TRBJ2-5, with 11 bases identical to TRBD2. CDR3 length: 15 residues. V lost 6 bases, J lost 4 bases, and 10 bases stayed unmatched. Per the germline V gene, CDR1 is SQVTM and CDR2 is ANQGSEA. As DNA, the CDR3 is TGCAGCGTATCACTAGCGGGAGAGAGCTTAGAGACCCAGTACTTC. Translated, it gives CSVSLAGESLETQYF.

The table lists this clonotype with many counts. The CDR3 protein is CSVESGRGHYEQYF. The CDR3 DNA sequence: TGCAGCGTTGAAAGCGGCAGGGGGCATTACGAGCAGTACTTC. V gene TRBV29-1 combines with J gene TRBJ2-7; TRBD1 matches at 8 bases. This CDR3 has 14 amino acids. Trimming cost V 2 bases and J 4 bases; bases outside gene matches: 7. In germline, CDR1 is SQVTM, CDR2 ANQGSEA.

This clonotype was seen repeatedly, ten times or more. The chain's CDR3 is CASSDRGQGTGELFF. CDR3 bases: TGTGCCAGCAGCGACAGGGGCCAAGGCACCGGGGAGCTGTTTTTT. The V and J genes are TRBV9 and TRBJ2-2, with 7 positions matching TRBD1. Germline-derived CDR1 and CDR2 are SGDLS and YYNGEE. The junction had 6 bases not matched to a gene; V was cut back by 3 bases and J by 4 bases. CDR3 size: 15 residues.

A note on this clonotype: The junction and the germline gene differ at one end; a read error may be behind it. This rearrangement joins TRBV5-5 to TRBJ1-2, with 7 bases matching TRBD1. CDR1 and CDR2 from the germline V gene are SGHKS and YYEKEE (reference sequence). CDR3 size: 15 residues. CDR3 DNA: TGCGCCACCGGACCGGGACAGAACGGAAACTATGGCTACACCTTC. This codes for CATGPGQNGNYGYTF.

This chain uses TRBV7-2 with TRBJ2-5, with TRBD1 matching 7 bases. The CDR3 covers 15 residues. The V gene end was trimmed by 4 bases and the J gene end by 9 bases; junction bases not matched to a gene: 14. Germline V gene data show CDR1 as SGHTA and CDR2 as FQGNSA. This chain's CDR3 is CASSSYLDRAGSQYF. The DNA for the CDR3 is TGTGCCAGCAGCTCCTACCTCGACAGGGCTGGCTCCCAGTACTTC.

The chain recombines TRBV7-2 with TRBJ2-7; D unresolved. CDR1 SGHTA and CDR2 FQGNSA come from the germline V gene. The CDR3 spans 15 residues. V lost 1 base and J 2 bases, leaving 12 bases between the germline ends. CDR3 DNA sequence: TGTGCCAGCAGCTTAGGAAGGGTAACCCCCTACGAGCAGTACTTC. Its translation: CASSLGRVTPYEQYF. The entire variable domain, with the rest obtained from reference TRBV7-2 and TRBJ2-7, is as follows: GAGVSQSPSNKVTEKGKDVELRCDPISGHTALYWYRQSLGQGLEFLIYFQGNSAPDKSGLPSDRFSAERTGGSVSTLTIQRTQQEDSAVYLCASSLGRVTPYEQYFGPGTRLTVT.

The genes are TRBV5-5 and TRBJ1-1; possible D gene TRBD1, 6 bases. CDR3 length: 13 amino acids. Germline CDR1 and CDR2: SGHKS and YYEKEE (reference sequence). Trimming shortened V by 2 bases and J by 8 bases, and 13 bases separated the two germline ends. CDR3 region: CASSFYLQGEAFF. The CDR3 DNA reads TGTGCCAGCAGCTTTTATCTTCAGGGGGAAGCTTTCTTT. Based on the CDR3 plus reference TRBV5-5 and TRBJ1-1, the full variable domain is DAGVTQSPTHLIKTRGQQVTLRCSPISGHKSVSWYQQVLGQGPQFIFQYYEKEERGRGNFPDRFSARQFPNYSSELNVNALLLGDSALYLCASSFYLQGEAFFGQGTRLTVV.

The table lists this clonotype with a few counts. The chain has TRBV12-3 or TRBV12-4 and TRBJ2-2, with 14 bases lining up with TRBD2. The CDR3 covers 17 residues. V trimming: 6 bases; J trimming: 4 bases; junction bases outside the gene matches: 7. CDR3: CASRGTSGSRGTGELFF. CDR3 nucleotides: TGTGCCAGCAGGGGGACTAGCGGGAGTCGGGGCACCGGGGAGCTGTTTTTT.

This clonotype was found many times. The chain recombines TRBV7-8 with TRBJ2-7, with D possibly TRBD1 on 6 matching bases. The CDR3 totals 18 residues. V was pared by 6 bases and J by 0 bases, with 24 bases between. Germline CDR1 SGHVS, CDR2 FQNEAQ. CDR3 region: CASSSQPTTGTHSYEQYF. The DNA for the CDR3 is TGTGCCAGCAGTTCACAACCCACGACAGGCACACACTCCTACGAGCAGTACTTC.

The table lists this clonotype with many counts. The CDR3 region is CSARDLRGDWEQYF. The CDR3 DNA reads TGCAGTGCTAGAGATCTGAGGGGAGATTGGGAGCAGTACTTC. This chain joins TRBV20-1 and TRBJ2-7, with D perhaps given as TRBD1 or TRBD2 (5 bases each). This CDR3 comprises 14 residues. Per the germline V gene, CDR1 is DFQATT and CDR2 is SNEGSKA (reference sequence). V was trimmed by 0 bases and J by 7 bases, leaving 16 bases between them.

This clonotype was recorded only once. V and J are TRBV20-1 and TRBJ2-7; 7 bases agree with TRBD1. There are 13 residues in the CDR3. Germline CDR1 reads DFQATT; CDR2 reads SNEGSKA (reference sequence). CDR3 in amino acids: CSLGGSSSYEQYF. The CDR3 bases are TGCAGCTTAGGGGGCTCAAGCTCCTACGAGCAGTACTTC.

This clonotype appeared a few times. The rearrangement links TRBV12-3 or TRBV12-4 to TRBJ2-5; 12 positions match TRBD2. This CDR3 comprises 17 residues. V dropped 3 bases and J dropped 5; count of bases not matched to a gene: 10. CDR3 protein: CASSLALAGGRWETQYF. In DNA form, the CDR3 reads TGTGCCAGCAGTTTGGCCCTAGCGGGAGGGCGTTGGGAGACCCAGTACTTC.